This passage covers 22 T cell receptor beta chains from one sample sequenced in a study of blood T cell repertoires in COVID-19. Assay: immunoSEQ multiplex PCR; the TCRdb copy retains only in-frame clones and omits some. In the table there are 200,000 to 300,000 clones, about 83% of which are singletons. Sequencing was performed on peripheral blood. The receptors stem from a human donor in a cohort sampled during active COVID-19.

The CDR3 loop reads CASSPWGAGASTGELFF. The CDR3, as DNA: TGTGCCAGCAGCCCGTGGGGGGCGGGAGCAAGCACCGGGGAGCTGTTTTTT. The chain combines TRBV27 with TRBJ2-2; possible D gene TRBD2, 7 bases. The CDR3 loop spans 17 amino acids. Germline V gene data show CDR1 as MNHEY and CDR2 as SMNVEV (reference sequence). Trimming left V 6 bases short and J 4 bases short, with 21 bases between.

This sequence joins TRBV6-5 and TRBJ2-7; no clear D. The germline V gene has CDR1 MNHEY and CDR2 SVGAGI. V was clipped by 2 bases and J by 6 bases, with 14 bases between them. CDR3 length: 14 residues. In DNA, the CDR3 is TGTGCCAGCAGTTACACTCGAACCGCCCCCGAGCAGTACTTC. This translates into CASSYTRTAPEQYF.

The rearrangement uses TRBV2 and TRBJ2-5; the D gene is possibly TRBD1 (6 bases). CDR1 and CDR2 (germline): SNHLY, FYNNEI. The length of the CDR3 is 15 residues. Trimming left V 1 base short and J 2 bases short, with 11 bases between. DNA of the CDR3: TGTGCCAGCAGTGAAGACAGGGCCACACAAGAGACCCAGTACTTC. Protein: CASSEDRATQETQYF.

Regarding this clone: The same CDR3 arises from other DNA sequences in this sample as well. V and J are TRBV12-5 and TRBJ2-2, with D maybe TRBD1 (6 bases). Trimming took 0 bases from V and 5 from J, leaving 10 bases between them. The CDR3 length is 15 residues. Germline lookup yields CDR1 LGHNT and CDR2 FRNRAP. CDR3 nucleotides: TGTGCTAGTGGTTTGGTGACAGGTGGAACCGGGGAGCTGTTTTTT. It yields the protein CASGLVTGGTGELFF.

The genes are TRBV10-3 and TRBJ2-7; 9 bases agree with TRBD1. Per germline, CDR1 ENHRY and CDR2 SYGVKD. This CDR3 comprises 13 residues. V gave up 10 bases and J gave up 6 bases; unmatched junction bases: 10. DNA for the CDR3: TGTGCCACGTCTGGGACAGGGCCGTCCGAGCAGTACTTC. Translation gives CATSGTGPSEQYF.

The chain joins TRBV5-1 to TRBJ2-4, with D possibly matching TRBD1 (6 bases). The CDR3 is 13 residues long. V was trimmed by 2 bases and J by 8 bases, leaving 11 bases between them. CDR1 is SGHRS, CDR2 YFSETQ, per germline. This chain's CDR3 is CASSFEGVDIQYF. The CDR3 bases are TGCGCCAGCAGCTTTGAGGGGGTGGACATTCAGTACTTC.

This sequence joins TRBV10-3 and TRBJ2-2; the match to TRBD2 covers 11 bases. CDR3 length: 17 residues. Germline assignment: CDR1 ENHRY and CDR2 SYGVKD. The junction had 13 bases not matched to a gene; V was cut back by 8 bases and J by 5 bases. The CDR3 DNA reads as TGTGCCATCCGGAAGAATAGCGGGGGGGTAGCAACCGGGGAGCTGTTTTTT. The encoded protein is CAIRKNSGGVATGELFF.

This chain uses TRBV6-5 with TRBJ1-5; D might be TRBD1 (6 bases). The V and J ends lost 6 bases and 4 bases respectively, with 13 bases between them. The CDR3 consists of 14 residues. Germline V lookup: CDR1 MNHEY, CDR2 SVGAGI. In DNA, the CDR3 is TGTGCCAGCAGGTCCAGGGGAGGGAATCAGCCCCAGCATTTT. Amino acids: CASRSRGGNQPQHF.

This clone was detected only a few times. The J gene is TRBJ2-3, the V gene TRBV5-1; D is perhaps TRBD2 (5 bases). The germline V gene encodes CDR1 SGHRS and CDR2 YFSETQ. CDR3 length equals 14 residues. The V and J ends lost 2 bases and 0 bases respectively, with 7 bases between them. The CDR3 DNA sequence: TGCGCCAGCAGCTTCCAGCGGAGCACAGATACGCAGTATTTT. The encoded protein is CASSFQRSTDTQYF.

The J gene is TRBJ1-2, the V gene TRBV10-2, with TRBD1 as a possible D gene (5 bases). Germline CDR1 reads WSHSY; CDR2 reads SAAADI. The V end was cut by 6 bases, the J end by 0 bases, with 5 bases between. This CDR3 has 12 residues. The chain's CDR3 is CASRTANYGYTF. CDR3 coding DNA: TGCGCCAGCAGGACAGCTAACTATGGCTACACCTTC.

CDR3 sequence (DNA): TGCGCCAGCAGTGAGTCTAGCGGGCTGAACTCCGAGCAGTACTTC. Protein product: CASSESSGLNSEQYF. The J gene is TRBJ2-7, the V gene TRBV10-1; 7 nucleotides align to TRBD2. Germline lookup yields CDR1 WNHNN and CDR2 SYGVQD (reference sequence). The CDR3 runs to 15 residues. Unmatched junction bases numbered 8, after V lost 0 bases and J lost 6 bases.

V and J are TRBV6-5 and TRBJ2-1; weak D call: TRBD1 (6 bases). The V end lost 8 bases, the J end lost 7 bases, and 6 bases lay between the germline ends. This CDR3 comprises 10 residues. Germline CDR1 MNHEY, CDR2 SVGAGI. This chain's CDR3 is CASGQNEQFF. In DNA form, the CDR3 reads TGTGCCAGCGGACAGAATGAGCAGTTCTTC.

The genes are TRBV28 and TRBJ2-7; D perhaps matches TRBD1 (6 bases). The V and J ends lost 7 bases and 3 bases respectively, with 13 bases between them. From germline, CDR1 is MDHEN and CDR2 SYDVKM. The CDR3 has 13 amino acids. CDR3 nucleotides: TGTGCCAGCAATTCAGGGGATGGCTACGAGCAGTACTTC. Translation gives CASNSGDGYEQYF.

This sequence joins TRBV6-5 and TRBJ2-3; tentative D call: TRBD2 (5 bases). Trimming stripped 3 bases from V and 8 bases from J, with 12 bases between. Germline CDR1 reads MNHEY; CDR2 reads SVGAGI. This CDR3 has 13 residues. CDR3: CASSYDGLGTQYF. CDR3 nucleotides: TGTGCCAGCAGTTATGATGGACTCGGTACGCAGTATTTT.

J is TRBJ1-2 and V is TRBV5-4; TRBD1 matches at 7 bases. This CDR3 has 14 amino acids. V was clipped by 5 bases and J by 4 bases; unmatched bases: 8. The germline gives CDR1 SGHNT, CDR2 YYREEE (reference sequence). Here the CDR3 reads CASSPEQGSYGYTF. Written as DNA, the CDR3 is TGTGCCAGCAGTCCAGAACAGGGGAGCTATGGCTACACCTTC.

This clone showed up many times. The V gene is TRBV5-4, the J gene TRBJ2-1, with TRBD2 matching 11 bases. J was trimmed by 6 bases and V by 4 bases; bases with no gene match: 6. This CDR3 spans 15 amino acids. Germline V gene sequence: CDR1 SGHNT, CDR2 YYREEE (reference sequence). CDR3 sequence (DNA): TGTGCCAGCAGCCAGGGACTAGCGGAAGTCAATGAGCAGTTCTTC. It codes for CASSQGLAEVNEQFF.

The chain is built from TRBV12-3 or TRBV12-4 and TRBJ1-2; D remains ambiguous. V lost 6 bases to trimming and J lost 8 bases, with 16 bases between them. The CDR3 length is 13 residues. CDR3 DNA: TGTGCCAGCAGCCCCACCTCGGCGGGCGGCTACACCTTC. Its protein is CASSPTSAGGYTF.

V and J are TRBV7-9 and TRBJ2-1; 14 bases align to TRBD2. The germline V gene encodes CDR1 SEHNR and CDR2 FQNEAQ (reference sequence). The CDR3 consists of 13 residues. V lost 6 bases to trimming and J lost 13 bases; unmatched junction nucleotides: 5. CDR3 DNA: TGTGCCAGCAGTTCGGGACTAGCGGGAGCTCAGTTCTTC. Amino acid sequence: CASSSGLAGAQFF.

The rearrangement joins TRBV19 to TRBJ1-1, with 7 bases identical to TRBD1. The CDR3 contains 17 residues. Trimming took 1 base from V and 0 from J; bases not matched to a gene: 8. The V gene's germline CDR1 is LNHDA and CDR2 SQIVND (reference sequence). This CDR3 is CASSIGGQMGMNTEAFF. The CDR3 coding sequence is TGTGCCAGTAGTATAGGGGGACAGATGGGGATGAACACTGAAGCTTTCTTT. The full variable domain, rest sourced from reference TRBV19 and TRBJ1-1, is DGGITQSPKYLFRKEGQNVTLSCEQNLNHDAMYWYRQDPGQGLRLIYYSQIVNDFQKGDIAEGYSVSREKKESFPLTVTSAQKNPTAFYLCASSIGGQMGMNTEAFFGQGTRLTVV.

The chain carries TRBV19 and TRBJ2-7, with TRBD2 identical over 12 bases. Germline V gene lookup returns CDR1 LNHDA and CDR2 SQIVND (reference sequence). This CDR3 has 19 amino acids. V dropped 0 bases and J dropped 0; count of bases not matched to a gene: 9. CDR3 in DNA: TGTGCCAGTAGTATAGACGCCCCTAGCGGGGGGGTAAGCTCCTACGAGCAGTACTTC. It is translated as CASSIDAPSGGVSSYEQYF.

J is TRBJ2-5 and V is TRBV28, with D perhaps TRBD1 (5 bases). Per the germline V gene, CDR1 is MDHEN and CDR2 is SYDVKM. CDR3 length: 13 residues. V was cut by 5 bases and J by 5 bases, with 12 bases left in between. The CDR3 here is CASSQGDRETQYF. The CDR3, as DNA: TGTGCCAGCAGTCAAGGGGATCGGGAGACCCAGTACTTC.

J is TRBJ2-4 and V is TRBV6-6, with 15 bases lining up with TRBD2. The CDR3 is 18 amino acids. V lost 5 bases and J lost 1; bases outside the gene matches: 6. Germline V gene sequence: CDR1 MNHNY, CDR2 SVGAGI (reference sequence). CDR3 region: CASSLGLAGGPAKNIQYF. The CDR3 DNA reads TGTGCCAGCAGTCTCGGACTAGCGGGGGGGCCGGCCAAAAACATTCAGTACTTC.